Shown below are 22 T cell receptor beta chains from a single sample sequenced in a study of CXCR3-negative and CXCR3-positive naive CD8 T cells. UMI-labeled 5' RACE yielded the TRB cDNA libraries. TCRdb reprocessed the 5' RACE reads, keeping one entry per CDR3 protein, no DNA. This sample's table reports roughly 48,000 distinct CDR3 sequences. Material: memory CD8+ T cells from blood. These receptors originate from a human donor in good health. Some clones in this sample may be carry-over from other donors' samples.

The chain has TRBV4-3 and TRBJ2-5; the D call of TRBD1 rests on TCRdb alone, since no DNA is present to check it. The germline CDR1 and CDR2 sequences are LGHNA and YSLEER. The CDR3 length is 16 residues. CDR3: CASSHHRGPDQETQYF.

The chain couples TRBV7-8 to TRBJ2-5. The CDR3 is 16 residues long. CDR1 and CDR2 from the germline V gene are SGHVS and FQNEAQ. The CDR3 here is CASSLSASLGQETQYF.

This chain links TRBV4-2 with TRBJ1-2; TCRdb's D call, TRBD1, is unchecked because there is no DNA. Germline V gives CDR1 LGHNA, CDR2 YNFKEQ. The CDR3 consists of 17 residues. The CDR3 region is CASSQGAPDRELYGYTF.

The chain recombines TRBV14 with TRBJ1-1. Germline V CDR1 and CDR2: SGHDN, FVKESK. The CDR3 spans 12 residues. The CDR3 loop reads CASSQGGTEAFF. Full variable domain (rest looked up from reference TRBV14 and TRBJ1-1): EAGVTQFPSHSVIEKGQTVTLRCDPISGHDNLYWYRRVMGKEIKFLLHFVKESKQDESGMPNNRFLAERTGGTYSTLKVQPAELEDSGVYFCASSQGGTEAFFGQGTRLTVV.

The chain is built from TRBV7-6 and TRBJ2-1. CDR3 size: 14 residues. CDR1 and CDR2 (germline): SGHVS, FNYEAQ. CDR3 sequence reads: CASSPFSSYNEQFF. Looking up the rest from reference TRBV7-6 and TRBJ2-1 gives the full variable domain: GAGVSQSPRYKVTKRGQDVALRCDPISGHVSLYWYRQALGQGPEFLTYFNYEAQQDKSGLPNDRFSAERPEGSISTLTIQRTEQRDSAMYRCASSPFSSYNEQFFGPGTRLTVL.

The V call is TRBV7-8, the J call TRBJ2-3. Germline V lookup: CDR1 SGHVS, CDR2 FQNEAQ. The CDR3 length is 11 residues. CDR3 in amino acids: CASSLMDTQYF.

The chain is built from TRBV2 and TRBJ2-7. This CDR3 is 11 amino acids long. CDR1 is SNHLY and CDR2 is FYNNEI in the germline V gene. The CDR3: CASTLGYEQYF.

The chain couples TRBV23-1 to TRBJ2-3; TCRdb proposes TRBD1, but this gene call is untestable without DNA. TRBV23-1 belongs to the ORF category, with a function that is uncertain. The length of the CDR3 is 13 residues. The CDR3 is CASRGHTPDTQYF.

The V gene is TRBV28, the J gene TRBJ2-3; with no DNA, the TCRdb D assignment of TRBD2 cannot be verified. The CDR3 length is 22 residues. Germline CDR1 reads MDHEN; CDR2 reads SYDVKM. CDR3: CASSYIGRVSGADTSSTDTQYF.

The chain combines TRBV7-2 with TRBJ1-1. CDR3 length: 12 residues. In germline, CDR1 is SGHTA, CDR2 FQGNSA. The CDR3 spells CASSYGHNEAFF.

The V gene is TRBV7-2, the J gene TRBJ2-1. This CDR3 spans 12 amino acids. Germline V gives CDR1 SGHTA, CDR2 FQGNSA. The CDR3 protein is CASSSAYNEQFF.

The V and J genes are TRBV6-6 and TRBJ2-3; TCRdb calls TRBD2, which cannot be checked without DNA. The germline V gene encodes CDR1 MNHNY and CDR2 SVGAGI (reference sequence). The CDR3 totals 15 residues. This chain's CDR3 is CASTPTSSSGDTQYF.

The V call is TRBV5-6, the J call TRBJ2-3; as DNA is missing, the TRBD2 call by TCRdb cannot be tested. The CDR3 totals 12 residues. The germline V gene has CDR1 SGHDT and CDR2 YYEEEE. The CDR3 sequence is CASSFLPDTQYF.

This CDR3 is CSVEDRDNYEQYF. V and J are TRBV29-1 and TRBJ2-7; the D gene TCRdb calls, TRBD1, cannot be checked with no DNA. The CDR3 is 13 amino acids. The germline CDR1 and CDR2 sequences are SQVTM and ANQGSEA.

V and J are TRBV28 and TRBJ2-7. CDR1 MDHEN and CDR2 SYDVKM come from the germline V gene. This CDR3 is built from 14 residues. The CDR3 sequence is CASSISRVSYEQYF.

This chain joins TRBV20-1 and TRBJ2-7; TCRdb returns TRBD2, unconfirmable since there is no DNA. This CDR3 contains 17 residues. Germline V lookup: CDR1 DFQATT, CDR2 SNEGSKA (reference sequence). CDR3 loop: CSARSSGGASTYGEQYF.

The CDR3 protein is CSARPGQGALQPQHF. The chain recombines TRBV20-1 with TRBJ1-5; the D call of TRBD1 rests on TCRdb alone, since no DNA is present to check it. The CDR3 runs to 15 residues. In germline, CDR1 is DFQATT, CDR2 SNEGSKA (reference sequence).

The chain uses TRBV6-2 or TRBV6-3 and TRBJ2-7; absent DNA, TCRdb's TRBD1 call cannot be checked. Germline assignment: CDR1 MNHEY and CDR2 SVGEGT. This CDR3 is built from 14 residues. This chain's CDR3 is CASSSGGDSDEQYF.

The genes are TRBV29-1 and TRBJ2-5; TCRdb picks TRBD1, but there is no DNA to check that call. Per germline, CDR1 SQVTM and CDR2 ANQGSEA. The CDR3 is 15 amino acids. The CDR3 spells CSVVVSKNPEETQYF.

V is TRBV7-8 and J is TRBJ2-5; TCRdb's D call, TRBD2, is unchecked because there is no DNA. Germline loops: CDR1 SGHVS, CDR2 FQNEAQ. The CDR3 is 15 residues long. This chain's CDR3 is CASSFPGLELETQYF. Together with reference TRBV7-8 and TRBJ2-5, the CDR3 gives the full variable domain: GAGVSQSPRYKVAKRGQDVALRCDPISGHVSLFWYQQALGQGPEFLTYFQNEAQLDKSGLPSDRFFAERPEGSVSTLKIQRTQQEDSAVYLCASSFPGLELETQYFGPGTRLLVL.

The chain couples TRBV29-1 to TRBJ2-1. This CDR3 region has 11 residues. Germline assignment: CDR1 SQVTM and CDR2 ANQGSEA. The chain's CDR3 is CSVERRGEQFF.

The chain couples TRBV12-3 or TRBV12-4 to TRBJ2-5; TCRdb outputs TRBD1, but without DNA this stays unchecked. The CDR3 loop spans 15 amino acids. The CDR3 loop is CASRWGQRYQETQYF.